A selection of T cell receptor beta chains follows, all from one sample in a study of blood T cell repertoires in COVID-19. Using immunoSEQ multiplex PCR, the repertoire was profiled, and TCRdb retains in-frame clones only, with some absent. This sample carries some 130,000 clones, approximately 80% of them seen once, and the ten largest clones take around 18%. The sample was peripheral blood. The receptors come from an elderly man with acute or convalescent COVID-19. Each CDR3 is given with its conserved first and last residue. Each record gives: D gene, V gene, J gene, clone size, CDR3 protein, CDR3 DNA. D genes are given only for firm matches. Expanded clones are given a class, and other clones once, few, many or no size at all.

d_call: .; v_call: TRBV5-1; j_call: TRBJ1-1; clone_size: .; cdr3_aa: CASSLARAGLDTEAFF; cdr3_nt: TGCGCCAGCAGCTTGGCCAGGGCAGGGTTGGACACTGAAGCTTTCTTT
d_call: TRBD1; v_call: TRBV19; j_call: TRBJ2-5; clone_size: few; cdr3_aa: CASSIGTGGETQYF; cdr3_nt: TGTGCCAGTAGTATCGGGACAGGGGGAGAGACCCAGTACTTC
d_call: .; v_call: TRBV6-6; j_call: TRBJ1-1; clone_size: .; cdr3_aa: CASILVVGWSEAFF; cdr3_nt: TGTGCCAGCATCTTAGTCGTCGGGTGGAGTGAAGCTTTCTTT
d_call: .; v_call: TRBV7-5; j_call: TRBJ1-5; clone_size: .; cdr3_aa: CARSSAGTGRIYSNQPQHF; cdr3_nt: TGTGCCAGAAGCTCAGCCGGGACAGGGCGAATATATAGCAATCAGCCCCAGCATTTT
d_call: .; v_call: TRBV6-1; j_call: TRBJ2-3; clone_size: once; cdr3_aa: CASSEEGGVSTDTQYF; cdr3_nt: TGTGCCAGCAGTGAAGAAGGAGGGGTTAGCACAGATACGCAGTATTTT
d_call: .; v_call: TRBV7-9; j_call: TRBJ2-2; clone_size: .; cdr3_aa: CASSLAANTGELFF; cdr3_nt: TGTGCCAGCAGCTTGGCTGCGAACACCGGGGAGCTGTTTTTT
d_call: .; v_call: TRBV19; j_call: TRBJ2-3; clone_size: .; cdr3_aa: CASSLVHTQTDTQYF; cdr3_nt: TGTGCCAGTAGTCTCGTCCACACACAAACAGATACGCAGTATTTT
d_call: .; v_call: TRBV6-5; j_call: TRBJ1-1; clone_size: .; cdr3_aa: CASRRTQNTEAFF; cdr3_nt: TGTGCCAGCAGGAGGACTCAGAACACTGAAGCTTTCTTT
d_call: TRBD1; v_call: TRBV27; j_call: TRBJ2-5; clone_size: few; cdr3_aa: CASSSTGGGETQYF; cdr3_nt: TGTGCCAGCAGTTCGACAGGGGGTGGGGAGACCCAGTACTTC
d_call: TRBD1; v_call: TRBV5-1; j_call: TRBJ2-2; clone_size: .; cdr3_aa: CASSASRGPGELFF; cdr3_nt: TGCGCCAGCAGCGCCTCCAGGGGGCCCGGGGAGCTGTTTTTT
d_call: TRBD1; v_call: TRBV10-3; j_call: TRBJ2-3; clone_size: .; cdr3_aa: CAISDPGTASTDTQYF; cdr3_nt: TGTGCCATCAGTGACCCCGGGACAGCGAGCACAGATACGCAGTATTTT
d_call: .; v_call: TRBV7-8; j_call: TRBJ1-6; clone_size: few; cdr3_aa: CASSSGNSPLHF; cdr3_nt: TGTGCCAGCAGCTCCGGGAATTCACCCCTCCACTTT
d_call: TRBD1; v_call: TRBV27; j_call: TRBJ1-2; clone_size: .; cdr3_aa: CASRRRQGGGYTF; cdr3_nt: TGTGCCAGCAGGAGAAGACAGGGGGGCGGCTACACCTTC
d_call: .; v_call: TRBV5-1; j_call: TRBJ1-6; clone_size: .; cdr3_aa: CASSLAGRNSPLHF; cdr3_nt: TGCGCCAGCAGCTTGGCCGGGAGGAATTCACCCCTCCACTTT
d_call: .; v_call: TRBV5-1; j_call: TRBJ1-2; clone_size: few; cdr3_aa: CASSRDRGYTF; cdr3_nt: TGCGCCAGCAGCCGGGATCGTGGCTACACCTTC
d_call: TRBD1; v_call: TRBV7-8; j_call: TRBJ2-7; clone_size: .; cdr3_aa: CASSLAVTGGYEQYF; cdr3_nt: TGTGCCAGCAGCTTAGCTGTAACAGGGGGGTACGAGCAGTACTTC
d_call: .; v_call: TRBV28; j_call: TRBJ1-5; clone_size: .; cdr3_aa: CASSLLTISQPQHF; cdr3_nt: TGTGCCAGCAGTTTACTTACAATTTCTCAGCCCCAGCATTTT
d_call: .; v_call: TRBV10-3; j_call: TRBJ1-1; clone_size: few; cdr3_aa: CAISESDSRNTEAFF; cdr3_nt: TGTGCCATCAGTGAGTCGGACAGCCGGAACACTGAAGCTTTCTTT
d_call: TRBD1; v_call: TRBV4-2; j_call: TRBJ1-5; clone_size: .; cdr3_aa: CASSQQTGLGQPQHF; cdr3_nt: TGTGCCAGCAGCCAACAGACAGGGTTAGGACAGCCCCAGCATTTT
d_call: .; v_call: TRBV29-1; j_call: TRBJ2-2; clone_size: .; cdr3_aa: CSVEGGRTTGELFF; cdr3_nt: TGCAGCGTTGAAGGGGGCAGAACCACCGGGGAGCTGTTTTTT
d_call: TRBD1; v_call: TRBV5-1; j_call: TRBJ1-1; clone_size: .; cdr3_aa: CASSFEDRGLNEAFF; cdr3_nt: TGCGCCAGCAGCTTTGAAGACAGGGGGCTTAATGAAGCTTTCTTT
d_call: .; v_call: TRBV9; j_call: TRBJ2-1; clone_size: .; cdr3_aa: CASSVAAGQKQFF; cdr3_nt: TGTGCCAGCAGCGTAGCGGCAGGGCAAAAGCAGTTCTTC
d_call: TRBD2; v_call: TRBV6-4; j_call: TRBJ2-6; clone_size: .; cdr3_aa: CASSDPLGLAGAFISGANVLTF; cdr3_nt: TGTGCCAGCAGTGACCCCCTTGGACTAGCGGGGGCTTTTATCTCTGGGGCCAACGTCCTGACTTTC
d_call: TRBD1; v_call: TRBV7-9; j_call: TRBJ2-2; clone_size: few; cdr3_aa: CASSPRTGETAGELFF; cdr3_nt: TGTGCCAGCAGCCCAAGGACAGGGGAAACCGCCGGGGAGCTGTTTTTT
d_call: TRBD1; v_call: TRBV3-1/TRBV3-2; j_call: TRBJ2-3; clone_size: .; cdr3_aa: CASSRTGADTQYF; cdr3_nt: TGTGCCAGCAGCCGGACAGGGGCAGATACGCAGTATTTT
d_call: .; v_call: TRBV5-1; j_call: TRBJ1-5; clone_size: .; cdr3_aa: CASSPGTTSNQPQHF; cdr3_nt: TGCGCCAGCAGCCCCGGGACAACTAGCAATCAGCCCCAGCATTTT
d_call: .; v_call: TRBV7-2; j_call: TRBJ1-1; clone_size: .; cdr3_aa: CASSLAPVNTEAFF; cdr3_nt: TGTGCCAGCAGCTTAGCCCCAGTGAACACTGAAGCTTTCTTT
d_call: .; v_call: TRBV5-5; j_call: TRBJ1-4; clone_size: .; cdr3_aa: CASSFVVLQGNEKLFF; cdr3_nt: TGTGCCAGCAGCTTTGTGGTTTTACAGGGCAATGAAAAACTGTTTTTT
d_call: .; v_call: TRBV11-2; j_call: TRBJ2-3; clone_size: .; cdr3_aa: CASNQADTQYF; cdr3_nt: TGTGCCAGCAACCAGGCAGATACGCAGTATTTT
d_call: .; v_call: TRBV6-5; j_call: TRBJ1-4; clone_size: .; cdr3_aa: CASTGSRGTNEKLFF; cdr3_nt: TGTGCCAGCACAGGCTCTAGAGGGACTAATGAAAAACTGTTTTTT
d_call: .; v_call: TRBV3-1/TRBV3-2; j_call: TRBJ1-6; clone_size: .; cdr3_aa: CASSQDDGLNSPLHF; cdr3_nt: TGTGCCAGCAGCCAAGATGACGGGTTGAATTCACCCCTCCACTTT
d_call: TRBD1; v_call: TRBV10-3; j_call: TRBJ2-7; clone_size: .; cdr3_aa: CAISRDRGSYEQYF; cdr3_nt: TGTGCCATCAGCCGGGACAGGGGATCCTACGAGCAGTACTTC
d_call: .; v_call: TRBV7-2; j_call: TRBJ2-7; clone_size: .; cdr3_aa: CASSLAGIAPQDTQYF; cdr3_nt: TGTGCCAGCAGCTTAGCGGGGATAGCGCCCCAAGATACACAGTACTTC
d_call: TRBD2; v_call: TRBV3-1/TRBV3-2; j_call: TRBJ2-1; clone_size: many; cdr3_aa: CASSQTSPAFWEGEQFF; cdr3_nt: TGTGCCAGCAGCCAAACGTCCCCGGCATTCTGGGAGGGTGAGCAGTTCTTC
d_call: TRBD1; v_call: TRBV15; j_call: TRBJ1-6; clone_size: few; cdr3_aa: CATSRAPGQGNSPLHF; cdr3_nt: TGTGCCACCAGCAGAGCACCGGGACAGGGGAATTCACCCCTCCACTTT
d_call: TRBD1; v_call: TRBV11-3; j_call: TRBJ2-2; clone_size: .; cdr3_aa: CASSLDGDRSHGELFF; cdr3_nt: TGTGCCAGCAGCTTAGATGGGGACAGGTCGCACGGGGAGCTGTTTTTT
d_call: TRBD1; v_call: TRBV29-1; j_call: TRBJ2-7; clone_size: .; cdr3_aa: CSAPGQGRGEQYF; cdr3_nt: TGCAGCGCACCGGGACAGGGAAGAGGCGAGCAGTACTTC
d_call: TRBD1; v_call: TRBV2; j_call: TRBJ1-3; clone_size: .; cdr3_aa: CASSEFRQGIGRGSGNTIYF; cdr3_nt: TGTGCCAGCAGTGAATTTAGACAGGGGATCGGAAGGGGCTCTGGAAACACCATATATTTT
d_call: .; v_call: TRBV5-4; j_call: TRBJ1-1; clone_size: .; cdr3_aa: CASSQGIGAKTEAFF; cdr3_nt: TGTGCCAGCAGCCAAGGCATAGGGGCGAAAACTGAAGCTTTCTTT
d_call: TRBD1; v_call: TRBV24-1; j_call: TRBJ2-2; clone_size: .; cdr3_aa: CATSDETGMDTGELFF; cdr3_nt: TGTGCCACCAGTGACGAGACAGGGATGGACACCGGGGAGCTGTTTTTT
d_call: TRBD1; v_call: TRBV7-2; j_call: TRBJ2-7; clone_size: .; cdr3_aa: CASSLEQGAYEQYF; cdr3_nt: TGTGCCAGCAGCTTAGAACAGGGGGCCTACGAGCAGTACTTC
d_call: TRBD2; v_call: TRBV11-1; j_call: TRBJ2-1; clone_size: once; cdr3_aa: CASSRTRGGNEQFF; cdr3_nt: TGTGCCAGCAGCCGGACTCGGGGGGGCAATGAGCAGTTCTTC
d_call: .; v_call: TRBV5-6; j_call: TRBJ1-6; clone_size: once; cdr3_aa: CASSAGWDSPLHF; cdr3_nt: TGTGCCAGCAGCGCAGGGTGGGATTCACCCCTCCACTTT
d_call: .; v_call: TRBV9; j_call: TRBJ2-2; clone_size: .; cdr3_aa: CASSVGRDTGELFF; cdr3_nt: TGTGCCAGCAGCGTAGGGAGGGACACCGGGGAGCTGTTTTTT
d_call: TRBD1; v_call: TRBV5-4; j_call: TRBJ1-2; clone_size: .; cdr3_aa: CASSPDRGLSHGYTF; cdr3_nt: TGTGCCAGCAGCCCGGACAGGGGGCTATCCCATGGCTACACCTTC
d_call: .; v_call: TRBV21-1; j_call: TRBJ2-3; clone_size: once; cdr3_aa: CASSKSGGYTDTQYF; cdr3_nt: TGTGCCAGCAGCAAAAGCGGGGGATACACAGATACGCAGTATTTT